This T cell receptor (beta chain) was documented in a study of PD-1 blockade in mismatch repair-deficient tumors. CDR1 is PRHDT, CDR2 FYEKMQ, per germline (reference sequence). The ends were cut back, 9 bases at V and 2 bases at J, with 11 bases in the middle. The CDR3 runs 12 residues. Every patient had mismatch repair deficiency by PCR or immunohistochemistry. This clone is a singleton in its sample. Method: immunoSEQ multiplex PCR; TCRdb's copy keeps in-frame clones and lacks some. The sample records about 67,000 clones, approximately 80% being singletons. The chain links TRBV13 to TRBJ2-7; weak D call: TRBD2 (6 bases). Sequenced material: peripheral blood, taken 2 weeks after starting pembrolizumab. This clonotype originated in an adult with mismatch repair-deficient cancer. The CDR3 here is CARRDLPYEQYF. The CDR3 nucleotides read TGTGCCAGGCGGGACTTACCCTACGAGCAGTACTTC.